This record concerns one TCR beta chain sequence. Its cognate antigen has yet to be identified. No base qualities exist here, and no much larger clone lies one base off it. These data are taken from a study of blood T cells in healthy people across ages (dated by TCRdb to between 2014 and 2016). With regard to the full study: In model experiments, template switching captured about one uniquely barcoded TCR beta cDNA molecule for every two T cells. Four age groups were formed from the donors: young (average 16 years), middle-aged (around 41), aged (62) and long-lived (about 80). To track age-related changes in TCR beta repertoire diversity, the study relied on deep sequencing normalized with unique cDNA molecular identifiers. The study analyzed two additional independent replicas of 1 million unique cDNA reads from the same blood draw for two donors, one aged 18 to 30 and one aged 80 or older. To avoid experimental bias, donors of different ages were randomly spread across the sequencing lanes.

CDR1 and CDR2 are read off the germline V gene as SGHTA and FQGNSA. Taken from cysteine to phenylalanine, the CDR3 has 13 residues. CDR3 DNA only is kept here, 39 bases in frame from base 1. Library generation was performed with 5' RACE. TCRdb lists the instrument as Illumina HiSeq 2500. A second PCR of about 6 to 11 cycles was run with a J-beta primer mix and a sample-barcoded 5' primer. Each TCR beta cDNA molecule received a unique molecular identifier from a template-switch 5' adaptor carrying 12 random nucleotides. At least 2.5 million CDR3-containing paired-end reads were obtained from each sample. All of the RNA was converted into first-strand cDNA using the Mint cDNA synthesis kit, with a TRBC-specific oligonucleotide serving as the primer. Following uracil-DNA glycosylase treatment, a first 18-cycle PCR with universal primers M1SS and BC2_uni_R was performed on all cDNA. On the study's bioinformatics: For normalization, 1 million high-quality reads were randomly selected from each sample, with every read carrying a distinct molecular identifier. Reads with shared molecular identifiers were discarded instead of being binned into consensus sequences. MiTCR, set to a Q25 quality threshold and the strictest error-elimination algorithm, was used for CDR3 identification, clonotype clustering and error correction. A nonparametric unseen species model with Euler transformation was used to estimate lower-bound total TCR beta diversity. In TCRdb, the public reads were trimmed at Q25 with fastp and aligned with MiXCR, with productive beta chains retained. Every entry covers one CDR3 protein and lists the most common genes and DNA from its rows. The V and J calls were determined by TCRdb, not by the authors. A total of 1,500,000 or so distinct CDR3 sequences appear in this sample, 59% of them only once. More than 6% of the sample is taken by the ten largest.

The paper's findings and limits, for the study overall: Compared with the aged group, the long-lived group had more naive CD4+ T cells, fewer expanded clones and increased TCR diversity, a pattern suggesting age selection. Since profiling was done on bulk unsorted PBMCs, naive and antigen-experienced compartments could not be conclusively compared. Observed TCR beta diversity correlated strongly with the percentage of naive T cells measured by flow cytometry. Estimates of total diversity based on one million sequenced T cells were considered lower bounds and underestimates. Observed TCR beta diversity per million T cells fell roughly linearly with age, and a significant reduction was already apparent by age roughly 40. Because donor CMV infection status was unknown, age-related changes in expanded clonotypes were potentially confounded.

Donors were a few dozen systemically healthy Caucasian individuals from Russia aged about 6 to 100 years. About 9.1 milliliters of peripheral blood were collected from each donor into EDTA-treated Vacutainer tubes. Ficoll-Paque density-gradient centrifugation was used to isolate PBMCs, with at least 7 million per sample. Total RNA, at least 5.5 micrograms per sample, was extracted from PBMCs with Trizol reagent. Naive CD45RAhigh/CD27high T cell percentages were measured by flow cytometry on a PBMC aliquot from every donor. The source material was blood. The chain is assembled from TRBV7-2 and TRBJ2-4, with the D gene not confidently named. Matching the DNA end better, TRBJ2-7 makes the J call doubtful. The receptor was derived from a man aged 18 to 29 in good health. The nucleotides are TGTGCCAGCAGTCGAAACCACCTTTACGAGCAGTACTTC. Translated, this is CASSRNHLYEQYF.